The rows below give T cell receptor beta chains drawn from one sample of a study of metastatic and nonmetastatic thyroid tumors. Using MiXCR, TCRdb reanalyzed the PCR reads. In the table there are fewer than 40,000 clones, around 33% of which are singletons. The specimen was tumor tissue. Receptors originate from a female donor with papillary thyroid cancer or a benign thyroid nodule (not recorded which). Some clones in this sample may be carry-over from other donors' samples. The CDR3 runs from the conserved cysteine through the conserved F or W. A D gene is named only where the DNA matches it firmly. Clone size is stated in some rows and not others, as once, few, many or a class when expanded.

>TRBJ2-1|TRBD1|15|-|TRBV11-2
TGTGCCAGCAGCCTTGGACAGGGACCCTACAATGAGCAGTTCTTC
CASSLGQGPYNEQFF
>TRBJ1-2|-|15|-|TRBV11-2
TGTGCCAGCAGCTTAGATAGCCCCCAGAACTATGGCTACACCTTC
CASSLDSPQNYGYTF
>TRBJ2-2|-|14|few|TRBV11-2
TGTGCCAGCAGCTTATACTCGAACACCGGGGAGCTGTTTTTT
CASSLYSNTGELFF
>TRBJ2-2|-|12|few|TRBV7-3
TGTGCCAGCAGCAAAAACACCGGGGAGCTGTTTTTT
CASSKNTGELFF
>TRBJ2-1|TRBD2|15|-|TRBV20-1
TGCAGTGCTAGAAGGGTGACTAGCGGATACAATGAGCAGTTCTTC
CSARRVTSGYNEQFF
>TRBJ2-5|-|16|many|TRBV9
TGTGCCAGCAGCGCAAACTCGGGAGTCCTACAAGAGACCCAGTACTTC
CASSANSGVLQETQYF
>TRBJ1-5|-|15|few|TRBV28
TGTGCCAGCAGTTTGTCAGGTTGGGGGGATCAGCCCCAGCATTTT
CASSLSGWGDQPQHF
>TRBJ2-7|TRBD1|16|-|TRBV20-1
TGCAGTGCTCCATCGTCTGAGGGGGCGCGCTTCTACGAGCAGTACTTC
CSAPSSEGARFYEQYF
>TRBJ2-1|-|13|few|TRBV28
TGTGCCAGCAGTTTAGACGGTTACAATGATCAGTTCTTC
CASSLDGYNDQFF
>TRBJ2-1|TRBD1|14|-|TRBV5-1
TGCGCCAGCAGCAAACCGGGACAGGGCAATGAGCAGTTCTTC
CASSKPGQGNEQFF
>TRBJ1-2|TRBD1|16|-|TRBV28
TGTGCCAGCAGTCCTAACAGGGGGCGGGCATCTGATGGCTACACCTTC
CASSPNRGRASDGYTF
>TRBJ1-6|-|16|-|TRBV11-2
TGTGCCAGCAGCTTAGAGGTGGCATCGTGGAATTCACCCCTCCACTTT
CASSLEVASWNSPLHF
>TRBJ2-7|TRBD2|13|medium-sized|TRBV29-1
TGCAGCGTGATGACGGGGGGCTCCTACGAGCAGTACTTC
CSVMTGGSYEQYF
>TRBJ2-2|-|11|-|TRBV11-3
TGTGCCAGCAGCTCGAGCGGGGAGCTGTTTTTT
CASSSSGELFF
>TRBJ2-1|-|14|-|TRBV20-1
TGCAGTGCTCCGCGAAGAGGGCACTACAATGAGCAGTTCTTC
CSAPRRGHYNEQFF
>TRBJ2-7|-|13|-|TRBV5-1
TGCGCCAGCAGCTTGGGGGCTAGCGCCGCGCAGTACTTC
CASSLGASAAQYF
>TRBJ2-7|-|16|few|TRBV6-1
TGTGCCAGCAGTGAATATCGTAATAGCGGATCCTCCGAGCAGTACTTC
CASSEYRNSGSSEQYF
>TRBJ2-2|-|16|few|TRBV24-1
TGTGCCACCAGTGACCTACCTCCGGAGAACACCGGGGAGCTGTTTTTT
CATSDLPPENTGELFF
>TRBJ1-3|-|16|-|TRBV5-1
TGCGCCAGCAGCTACAGGGACAAATCCTCTGGAAACACCATATATTTT
CASSYRDKSSGNTIYF
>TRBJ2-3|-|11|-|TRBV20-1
TGCAGTGCCCCATGGGCCCAGGGGCAGTATTTT
CSAPWAQGQYF
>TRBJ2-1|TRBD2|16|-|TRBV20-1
TGCAGTGCTAGAGATACTCTAGCGGGAGACTACAATGAGCAGTTCTTC
CSARDTLAGDYNEQFF
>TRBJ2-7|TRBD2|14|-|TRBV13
TGTGCCAGCATCTCGAGCGGGGGGGCCGACGAGCAGTACTTC
CASISSGGADEQYF
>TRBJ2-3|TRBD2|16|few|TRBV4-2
TGTGCCAGCAGCCCCTTCGGCGGGAGGGCCGAAGATACGCAGTATTTT
CASSPFGGRAEDTQYF
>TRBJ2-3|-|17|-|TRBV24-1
TGTGCCACCAGTGATTTTTTGGAGGGCGGGACAACAGATACGCAGTATTTT
CATSDFLEGGTTDTQYF
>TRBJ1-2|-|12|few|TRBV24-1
TGTGCCACCCAGGGCCCTAACTATGGCTACACCTTC
CATQGPNYGYTF
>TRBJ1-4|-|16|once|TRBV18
TGTGCCAGCTCACCGAGGTCCATGGGACCTAATGAAAAACTGTTTTTT
CASSPRSMGPNEKLFF